This record concerns one T cell receptor beta chain sequence. What it binds is not known. The sample originates from a study of vaccination and CD4 T cells after COVID-19. Study details: After nasal swab PCR-confirmed SARS-CoV-2, roughly 10 convalescents had mild disease and one severe. Sampling that followed vaccination took place a median approximately 76 days after dose two, within a range of 14 to 241.

The CDR3 totals 17 residues. Germline V gene sequence: CDR1 MNHEY, CDR2 SVGAGI. Unmatched junction bases numbered 12, after V lost 4 bases and J lost 5 bases. The study, taken as a whole, reports: Among convalescent patients, a median about 86% of reactive clones emerged only after vaccination.

Treatment denoted: roughly nine-day PBMC culture with coronavirus spike peptide pools or control peptides (ViraFEST assay). Sequenced with the Oncomine TCR Beta short-read assay was DNA taken from cultured CD4+ T cells. TCRdb processed the PCR reads anew with MiXCR; each CDR3 protein has one entry. The sample includes about 15,000 distinct CDR3 sequences, about 55% seen only once; the top ten take around 4.4%. J is TRBJ1-5 and V is TRBV6-5, with 9 bases matching TRBD1. Sequencing was performed on CD4+ T cells from blood, cultured in vitro, taken before SARS-CoV-2 vaccination. This clonotype was obtained from a human donor who had recovered from COVID-19. CDR3 sequence reads: CASSSLPGQGSDQPQHF. DNA of the CDR3: TGTGCCAGCAGTTCGCTCCCGGGACAGGGATCCGATCAGCCCCAGCATTTT.